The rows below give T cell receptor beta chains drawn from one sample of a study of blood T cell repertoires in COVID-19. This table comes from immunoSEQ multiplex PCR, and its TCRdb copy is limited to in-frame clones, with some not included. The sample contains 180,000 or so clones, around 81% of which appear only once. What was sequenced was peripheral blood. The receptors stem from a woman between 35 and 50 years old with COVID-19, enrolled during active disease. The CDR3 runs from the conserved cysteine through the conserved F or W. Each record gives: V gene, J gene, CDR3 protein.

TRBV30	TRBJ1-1	CAWTVMRTGSIFGTEAFF
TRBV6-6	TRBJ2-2	CASSRQAYTGELFF
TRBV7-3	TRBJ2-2	CASSRAGQGANTGELFF
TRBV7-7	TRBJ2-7	CASSLGERYEQYF
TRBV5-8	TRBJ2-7	CASSLGGGGYEQYF
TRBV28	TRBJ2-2	CASSLYLAGGKTGELFF
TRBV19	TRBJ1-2	CASSISRTGLYGYTF
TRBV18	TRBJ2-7	CASSPDRTNYEQYF
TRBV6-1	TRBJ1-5	CASSVDETGPGQPQHF
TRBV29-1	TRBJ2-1	CSVISGGRYNEQFF
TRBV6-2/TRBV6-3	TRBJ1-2	CASSSLGRGSDYGYTF
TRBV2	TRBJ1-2	CASSELAAYGYTF
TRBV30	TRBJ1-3	CAWSLVRGNTIYF
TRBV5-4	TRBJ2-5	CASSFRGGDPPKTQYF
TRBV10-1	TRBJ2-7	CASSESGRKSYEQYF
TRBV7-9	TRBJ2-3	CASSLVSSFHFTDTQYF
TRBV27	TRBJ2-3	CASSAGVSTDTQYF
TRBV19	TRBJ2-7	CASRSTSGSYEQYF
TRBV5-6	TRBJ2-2	CASRSGTGGLVGELFF
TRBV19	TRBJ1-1	CATSWGVGTEAFF
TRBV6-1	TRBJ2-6	CASSEPPGSSGANVLTF
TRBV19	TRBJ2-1	CASSIMRNLYNEQFF
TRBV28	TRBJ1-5	CASSWTGSNQPQHF
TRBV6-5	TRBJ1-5	CASSYSSGGGQPQHF
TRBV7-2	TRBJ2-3	CASSLEGPGIIDTQYF
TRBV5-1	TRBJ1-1	CASSLGTANTEAFF
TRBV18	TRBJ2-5	CASSPAEVQETQYF
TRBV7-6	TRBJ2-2	CASSLSSSANTGELFF
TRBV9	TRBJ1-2	CASSVGDSYGYTF
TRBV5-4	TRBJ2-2	CASSAPQGLWTGELFF
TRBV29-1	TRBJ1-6	CSVAESLSSYNSPLHF
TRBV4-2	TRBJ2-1	CASSQDLRAPQFF
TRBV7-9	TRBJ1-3	CASSPVGSSGNTIYF
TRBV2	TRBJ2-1	CASTPGLLPEQFF
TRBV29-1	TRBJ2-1	CSAGTGSYNEQFF
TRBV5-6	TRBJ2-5	CASGLAGETQYF
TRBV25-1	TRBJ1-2	CASSEDIAGNYGYTF
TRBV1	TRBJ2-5	CTSSQDLRKQGWQETQYF
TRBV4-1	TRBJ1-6	CASSQASIRQGGSPLHF
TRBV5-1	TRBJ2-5	CASSLLGSGETQYF
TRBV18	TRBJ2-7	CASSLDSSYEQYF
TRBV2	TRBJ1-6	CASSGTGGHSPLHF
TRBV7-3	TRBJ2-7	CASSSQGYGEQYF
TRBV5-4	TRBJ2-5	CASSSDRWAETQYF
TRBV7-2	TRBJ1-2	CASSLGGNSQGGYTF
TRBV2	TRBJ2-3	CASSEAPGTLNTQYF
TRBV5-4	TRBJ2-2	CASSPQTEPEDTGELFF
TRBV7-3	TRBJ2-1	CASSRSAINEQFF
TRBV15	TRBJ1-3	CATSRDTHGNTIYF
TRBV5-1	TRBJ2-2	CASSRSTGNTGELFF
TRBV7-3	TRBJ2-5	CASSPSGGDQETQYF